This entry describes one TCR beta chain. Its antigen is as yet unknown. These data belong to a study of cytomegalovirus exposure and HLA in healthy donors. Findings of the study overall: Cytomegalovirus status, reportedly, was diagnosed with high specificity and sensitivity by the classifier.

The protocol was immunoSEQ multiplex PCR, while the TCRdb copy is restricted to in-frame clones and leaves out a portion. The sample gives around 71,000 clones, 94% of which show up once; 1.4% is in the top ten. The CDR3 consists of 16 residues. V lost 4 bases and J lost 2; bases outside the gene matches: 6. Germline CDR1 MNHEY, CDR2 SVGAGI. The receptor was isolated from a man between 18 and 29 years old in good health and CMV-seropositive. This rearrangement joins TRBV6-5 to TRBJ2-3, with TRBD1 matching over 10 bases. The sequencing sample was made of PBMCs. CDR3 sequence: CASSSAGTGATDTQYF. Here the CDR3 DNA reads TGTGCCAGCAGTTCCGCGGGGACAGGGGCCACAGATACGCAGTATTTT.